These 24 T cell receptor beta chains came from one sample sequenced in a study of T cells after yellow fever vaccination. TCRdb re-derived calls from the 5' RACE reads in MiXCR, one entry per CDR3 protein. The repertoire holds around 300,000 distinct CDR3 sequences, approximately 4% seen once, with roughly 24% in the top ten. The sequencing used PBMCs, collected 5 days after the yellow fever booster vaccination. These receptors all come from a man in his late teens or twenties who received the YFV17D yellow fever vaccine.

This clonotype came up a few times. The chain has TRBV6-5 and TRBJ1-1; D unresolved. Germline V gives CDR1 MNHEY, CDR2 SVGAGI. This CDR3 region has 15 residues. The V end was cut by 6 bases, the J end by 2 bases, with 16 bases between. Here the CDR3 reads CASRPLDNPNTEAFF. As DNA, the CDR3 is TGTGCCAGCAGACCTCTCGACAATCCCAACACTGAAGCTTTCTTT.

This clonotype has a count of ten or more. The V gene is TRBV6-2 or TRBV6-3, the J gene TRBJ2-1, with 11 bases lining up with TRBD2. Trimming took 4 bases from V and 5 from J; bases not matched to a gene: 7. The CDR3 has 16 residues. Germline CDR1 is MNHEY and CDR2 is SVGEGT. CDR3 residues: CASSSYLAGGHNEQFF. Here the CDR3 DNA reads TGTGCCAGCAGTTCCTATCTAGCGGGGGGTCACAATGAGCAGTTCTTC.

V gene TRBV4-3 combines with J gene TRBJ1-2; D is possibly TRBD1 (5 bases). The CDR3 spans 17 residues. Trimming removed 4 bases at V and 4 bases at J, with 22 bases between. Germline CDR1 LGHNA, CDR2 YSLEER. This chain's CDR3 is CASSRAGAPRVRYGYTF. The CDR3 DNA reads as TGCGCCAGCAGCCGGGCGGGCGCTCCCAGGGTCCGCTATGGCTACACCTTC.

This clonotype was seen a handful of times. The rearrangement joins TRBV2 to TRBJ2-4, with a possible D match to TRBD2 (6 bases). Germline V gene data show CDR1 as SNHLY and CDR2 as FYNNEI. The CDR3 has 11 residues. V was cut by 6 bases and J by 13 bases, with 13 bases left in between. This CDR3 reads CASRAESGQYF. CDR3 bases: TGTGCCAGCAGAGCTGAGAGCGGGCAGTACTTC.

The chain recombines TRBV28 with TRBJ1-1; 8 bases are shared with TRBD1. Germline loops: CDR1 MDHEN, CDR2 SYDVKM. V lost 7 bases to trimming and J lost 8 bases; unmatched junction nucleotides: 9. This CDR3 has 13 amino acids. The chain's CDR3 is CASITRDRSEAFF. The CDR3 DNA reads as TGTGCCAGCATTACCCGGGACAGGTCCGAAGCTTTCTTT.

This clonotype was picked up a small number of times. V gene TRBV14 combines with J gene TRBJ2-3, with a weak D call TRBD2 (6 bases). This CDR3 contains 13 residues. Germline CDR1 SGHDN, CDR2 FVKESK. The V gene lost 4 bases and the J gene lost 3 bases, with 8 bases spanning the gap. This chain's CDR3 is CASSPRETDTQYF. The CDR3 region has the DNA TGTGCCAGCAGCCCGCGGGAAACAGATACGCAGTATTTT. Full variable domain (remainder filled in from reference TRBV14 and TRBJ2-3): EAGVTQFPSHSVIEKGQTVTLRCDPISGHDNLYWYRRVMGKEIKFLLHFVKESKQDESGMPNNRFLAERTGGTYSTLKVQPAELEDSGVYFCASSPRETDTQYFGPGTRLTVL.

The table lists this clonotype with a few counts. This chain connects TRBV10-1 to TRBJ1-6, with no clear D. The CDR3 contains 11 residues. From germline, CDR1 is WNHNN and CDR2 SYGVQD (reference sequence). CDR3 protein: CPLERNSPLHF. The CDR3 DNA reads TGCCCCCTGGAGAGGAATTCACCCCTCCACTTT.

This clonotype was detected many times. The chain recombines TRBV3-1 with TRBJ2-3, with TRBD1 matching 7 bases. There are 16 residues in the CDR3. The germline gives CDR1 LGHDT, CDR2 YNNKEL (reference sequence). J lost 0 bases, V lost 6 bases, and 9 bases had no gene match. The DNA of the CDR3 is TGTGCCAGCAGAGACGACAGGGCAACTAGCACAGATACGCAGTATTTT. Amino acids: CASRDDRATSTDTQYF.

This clonotype was counted only a few times. The chain recombines TRBV18 with TRBJ2-5; weak D call: TRBD1 (5 bases). The CDR3 runs to 16 residues. The V and J ends lost 3 bases and 4 bases respectively, with 18 bases between them. CDR1 KGHSH and CDR2 LQKENI come from the germline V gene. CDR3 loop: CASSPGGQGGGETQYF. In DNA, the CDR3 is TGTGCCAGCTCACCCGGCGGCCAGGGTGGTGGAGAGACCCAGTACTTC. Variable domain in full (rest from reference TRBV18 and TRBJ2-5): NAGVMQNPRHLVRRRGQEARLRCSPMKGHSHVYWYRQLPEEGLKFMVYLQKENIIDESGMPKERFSAEFPKEGPSILRIQQVVRGDSAAYFCASSPGGQGGGETQYFGPGTRLLVL.

The chain combines TRBV6-5 with TRBJ2-7; 11 bases align to TRBD1. Germline CDR1 is MNHEY and CDR2 is SVGAGI. The CDR3 is 15 amino acids. The V gene end was trimmed by 4 bases and the J gene end by 7 bases; junction bases not matched to a gene: 9. In DNA, the CDR3 is TGTGCCAGCAGTTCGGGGACAGGGGGGCTGGGAGAGCAGTACTTC. Its protein is CASSSGTGGLGEQYF.

This clonotype was detected many times. J is TRBJ2-1 and V is TRBV18, with a weak D call TRBD2 (5 bases). The CDR3 covers 14 residues. Trimming took off 6 bases at V and 7 bases at J, with 16 bases between the two ends. The germline gives CDR1 KGHSH, CDR2 LQKENI. CDR3 sequence: CASSPQLLENEQFF. CDR3 nucleotides: TGTGCCAGCTCCCCCCAACTACTAGAGAATGAGCAGTTCTTC.

This clonotype was detected only a few times. The gene calls are TRBV7-2 and TRBJ2-1, with 10 bases identical to TRBD1. With V trimmed by 7 bases and J by 7 bases, 22 bases remained unmatched. CDR3 length: 19 residues. CDR1 is SGHTA, CDR2 FQGNSA, per germline. The CDR3 region has the DNA TGTGCCAGCACATTCCCAGTGGGGCCTGGGACAGGGGCTCTTAATGAGCAGTTCTTC. Residues: CASTFPVGPGTGALNEQFF.

The chain carries TRBV7-9 and TRBJ1-6; TRBD1 is a possible D gene (6 bases). Germline V gene sequence: CDR1 SEHNR, CDR2 FQNEAQ (reference sequence). The CDR3 contains 14 residues. With 6 bases removed from V and 6 bases from J, the gap between germline ends came to 12 bases. CDR3 protein: CASSYTDSNSPLHF. In nucleotides, the CDR3 is TGTGCCAGCAGTTACACGGACAGTAATTCACCCCTCCACTTT.

Many counts were recorded for this clonotype. CDR3 amino acids: CASSLWGTQSNYGYTF. CDR3 DNA: TGTGCCAGCAGTTTGTGGGGAACGCAGTCTAACTATGGCTACACCTTC. The chain links TRBV27 to TRBJ1-2, with D uncertain. CDR1 MNHEY and CDR2 SMNVEV come from the germline V gene (reference sequence). This CDR3 is 16 amino acids long. Trimming took off 3 bases at V and 0 bases at J, with 14 bases between the two ends.

The sample holds a few counts of this clonotype. The genes are TRBV12-3 or TRBV12-4 and TRBJ2-5, with D possibly called TRBD1 or TRBD2 (5 bases each). This CDR3 spans 13 amino acids. V was cut by 6 bases and J by 1 base, with 9 bases left in between. In DNA, the CDR3 is TGTGCCAGCAGCAGGGACGCCCAAGAGACCCAGTACTTC. Translation: CASSRDAQETQYF.

V is TRBV5-1 and J is TRBJ2-1, with D maybe TRBD2 (6 bases). V lost 4 bases and J 0 bases, leaving 14 bases between the germline ends. Germline V gene lookup returns CDR1 SGHRS and CDR2 YFSETQ. This CDR3 has 16 amino acids. The CDR3 region has the DNA TGCGCCAGCAGCCCCGGTAGCGGCAGCTCCTACAATGAGCAGTTCTTC. Amino acids: CASSPGSGSSYNEQFF.

V and J are TRBV24-1 and TRBJ2-5; D remains ambiguous. This CDR3 contains 15 residues. Trimming took off 4 bases at V and 3 bases at J, with 14 bases between the two ends. Germline loops: CDR1 KGHDR, CDR2 SFDVKD. The CDR3 protein is CATSDAGYGEETQYF. CDR3 nucleotides: TGTGCCACCAGTGACGCCGGTTATGGGGAAGAGACCCAGTACTTC.

The table lists this clonotype with a few counts. The chain uses TRBV4-1 and TRBJ2-7; 12 bases match TRBD2. The trim removed 1 base at V and 2 bases at J, leaving 3 bases unmatched. CDR3 length equals 16 residues. Germline loops: CDR1 MGHRA, CDR2 YSYEKL. The CDR3 sequence: CASSQGASGGAYEQYF. The CDR3 DNA follows: TGCGCCAGCAGCCAAGGGGCTAGCGGGGGGGCCTACGAGCAGTACTTC.

This clonotype was recorded at least ten times. The J gene is TRBJ2-3, the V gene TRBV4-3, with D possibly being TRBD2 (5 bases). Germline lookup yields CDR1 LGHNA and CDR2 YSLEER. The CDR3 covers 14 residues. Trimming shortened V by 4 bases and J by 5 bases, and 13 bases separated the two germline ends. The CDR3 nucleotides are TGCGCCAGCAGCCCAACCCCGGGGATAGATACGCAGTATTTT. This encodes CASSPTPGIDTQYF.

This clonotype was seen a few times. At one of its ends the junction is not consistent with the germline gene, which may arise from a read error. This chain joins TRBV29-1 and TRBJ2-1; TRBD2 matches at 10 bases. The CDR3 is 15 residues long. Germline CDR1 SQVTM, CDR2 ANQGSEA. DNA of the CDR3: TGCAGCGGTGAAGAGGCTAGCGGGGGATACAATGAGCAGTTCTTC. It is translated as CSGEEASGGYNEQFF.

The chain uses TRBV5-1 and TRBJ1-1, with a tentative D call TRBD1 (5 bases). V gave up 0 bases and J gave up 12 bases, with 21 bases separating them. The CDR3 totals 15 residues. CDR1 is SGHRS and CDR2 is YFSETQ in the germline V gene. DNA for the CDR3: TGCGCCAGCAGCTTGGGCGTAAGAGCTGGGGGTCGGTCTTTCTTT. Residues: CASSLGVRAGGRSFF.

Only a few counts were recorded for this clonotype. The chain links TRBV5-1 to TRBJ1-1; the D gene is possibly TRBD1 (5 bases). Trimming stripped 4 bases from V and 11 bases from J, with 24 bases between. The CDR3 spans 15 residues. The germline V gene encodes CDR1 SGHRS and CDR2 YFSETQ. CDR3 DNA: TGCGCCAGCAGCCGGAAATCGGAGGGACCGCCTGGGGCTTTCTTT. Its protein product is CASSRKSEGPPGAFF.

Many counts were recorded for this clonotype. Relative to the germline gene, one junction end is altered; a read error may explain this. The genes are TRBV5-1 and TRBJ1-1, with D maybe TRBD1 (5 bases). The CDR3 totals 13 residues. Germline-derived CDR1 and CDR2 are SGHRS and YFSETQ. CDR3 bases: TGTGCCAGCAGTTCAGGGACTGGCACTGAAGCTTTCTTT. The encoded protein is CASSSGTGTEAFF.

This clonotype has just a few counts. The chain uses TRBV4-1 and TRBJ2-7; tentatively, D is TRBD2 (5 bases). Germline V gene lookup returns CDR1 MGHRA and CDR2 YSYEKL. Trimming pared 3 bases from V and 6 bases from J, leaving 18 bases between. The CDR3 sequence is 15 residues long. CDR3 in amino acids: CASSQRANSDREQYF. CDR3 coding DNA: TGCGCCAGCAGCCAGCGGGCAAACAGTGATCGCGAGCAGTACTTC.